The T cell receptor (beta chain) under discussion was sequenced for a study of CXCR3-negative and CXCR3-positive naive CD8 T cells. At the level of the study: Around 130 million TRB reads in total, about 1.5 +/- 0.3 million per library.

Definition of naive CD8+ T cells rested on a CD45RO-CCR7+CD27+CD95- profile. All TRB cDNA libraries came from 5' RACE performed with UMI labels. TCRdb re-called the 5' RACE reads and gives one entry per CDR3 protein, without DNA. Its table lists 6,000 to 8,500 distinct CDR3 sequences. This CDR3 region has 14 residues. This clonotype shows up as medium-sized by frequency. No antigen is known for it. Study-wide results and limits: Memory CD8+ cells showed much lower diversity, while both naive subsets displayed comparably high diversity. TRB CDR3 properties indicated TCR strength, while surface CD5 was similar across naive subsets.

Material for sequencing was naive CXCR3- CD8+ T cells from blood. The subset here: CD45RO-CCR7+CD27+CD95- naive CD8+ T cells lacking CXCR3 (TNR3-). This rearrangement joins TRBV21-1 to TRBJ1-2; the D call from TCRdb, TRBD1, cannot be confirmed without DNA. TRBV21-1 is an annotated pseudogene. The receptor was derived from a human donor in good health. Some clones in this sample may be carry-over from other donors' samples. CDR3 loop: CASSNYRGKYGYTF.